This entry concerns a single T cell receptor (beta chain). Its antigen remains unidentified. These data belong to a study of cytomegalovirus exposure and HLA in healthy donors. The PCR had 60 Vbeta and 13 Jbeta primers. Repertoires were generated with immunoSEQ multiplex PCR, while TCRdb's copy carries only in-frame clones and drops some. The sample gives some 130,000 clones, 77% of which show up once; 4.2% is in the top ten. Study results and limitations: Accurate predictions that matched the HLA-A and HLA-B alleles of most subjects were reportedly made from TCR beta sequences. By HLA locus, TCR association rates varied in a later analysis, with DRB1 showing the most and HLA-C the fewest. Productive status was seen about 87% or about 30% of the time for most TCR beta V segments in an earlier analysis. Researchers had no immune exposure information except CMV serostatus available.

The CDR3 runs to 14 residues. V was cut by 2 bases and J by 0 bases, with 7 bases left in between. The V gene's germline CDR1 is MNHEY and CDR2 SMNVEV (reference sequence). The chain joins TRBV27 to TRBJ1-1, with D unclear. The sample taken for sequencing was PBMCs. The clonotype was recovered from a male donor in good health and CMV-seropositive. The CDR3 DNA is TGTGCCAGCAGTTTACTCGGGGTGAACACTGAAGCTTTCTTT. Its translation: CASSLLGVNTEAFF.